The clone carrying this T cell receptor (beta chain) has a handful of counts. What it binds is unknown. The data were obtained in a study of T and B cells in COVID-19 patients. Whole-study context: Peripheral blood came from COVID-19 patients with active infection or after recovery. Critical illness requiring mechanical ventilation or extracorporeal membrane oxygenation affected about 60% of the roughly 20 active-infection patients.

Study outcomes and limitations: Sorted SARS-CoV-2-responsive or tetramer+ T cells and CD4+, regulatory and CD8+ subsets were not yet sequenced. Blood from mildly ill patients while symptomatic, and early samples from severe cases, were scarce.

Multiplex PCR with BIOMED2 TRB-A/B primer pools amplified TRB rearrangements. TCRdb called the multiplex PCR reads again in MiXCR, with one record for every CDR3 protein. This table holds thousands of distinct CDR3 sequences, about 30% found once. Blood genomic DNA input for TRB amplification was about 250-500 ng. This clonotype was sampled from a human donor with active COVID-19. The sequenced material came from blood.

For the CDR3, the DNA is TGTGCCAGCAGTCCGGGGACCGATGGCTATGGCTACACCTTC. It encodes CASSPGTDGYGYTF. The V and J genes are TRBV12-3 or TRBV12-4 and TRBJ1-2; a weak D match, TRBD1 (5 bases). This CDR3 contains 14 residues. V gave up 5 bases and J gave up 4 bases, with 14 bases separating them.